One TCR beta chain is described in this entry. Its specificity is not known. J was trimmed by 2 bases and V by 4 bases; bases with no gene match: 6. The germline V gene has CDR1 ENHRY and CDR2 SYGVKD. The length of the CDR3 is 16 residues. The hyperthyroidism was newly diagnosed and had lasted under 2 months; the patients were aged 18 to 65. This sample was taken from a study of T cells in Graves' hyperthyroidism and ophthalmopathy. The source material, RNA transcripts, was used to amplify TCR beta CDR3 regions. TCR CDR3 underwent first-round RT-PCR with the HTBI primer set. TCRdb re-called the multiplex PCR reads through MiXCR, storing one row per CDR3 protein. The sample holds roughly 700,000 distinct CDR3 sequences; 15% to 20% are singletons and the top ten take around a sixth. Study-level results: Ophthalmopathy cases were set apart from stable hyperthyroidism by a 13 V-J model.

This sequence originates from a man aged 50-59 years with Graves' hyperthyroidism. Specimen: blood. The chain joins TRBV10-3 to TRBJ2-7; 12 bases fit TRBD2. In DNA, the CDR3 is TGTGCCATCAGTGGCAGTTGGACTAGCGGGACCTACGAGCAGTACTTC. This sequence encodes CAISGSWTSGTYEQYF.